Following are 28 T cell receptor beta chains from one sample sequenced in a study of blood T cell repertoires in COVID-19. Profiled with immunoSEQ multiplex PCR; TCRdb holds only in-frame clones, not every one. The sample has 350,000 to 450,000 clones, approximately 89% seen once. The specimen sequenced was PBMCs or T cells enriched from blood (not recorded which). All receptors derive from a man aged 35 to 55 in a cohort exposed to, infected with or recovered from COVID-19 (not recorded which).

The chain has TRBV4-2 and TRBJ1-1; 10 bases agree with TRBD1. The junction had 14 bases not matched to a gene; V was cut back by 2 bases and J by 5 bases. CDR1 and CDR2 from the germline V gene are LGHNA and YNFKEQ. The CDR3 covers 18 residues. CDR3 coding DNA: TGTGCCAGCAGCCAAAGGCCACCGGGACAGGGGTTAAAAACTGAAGCTTTCTTT. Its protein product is CASSQRPPGQGLKTEAFF.

CDR3 in amino acids: CASSTGGFGNQPQHF. CDR3 nucleotide sequence: TGTGCCAGCAGTACAGGGGGCTTTGGAAATCAGCCCCAGCATTTT. This chain joins TRBV28 and TRBJ1-5; 9 bases are a match to TRBD1. CDR1 is MDHEN, CDR2 SYDVKM, per germline. V was pared by 5 bases and J by 4 bases, with 6 bases of the junction left unmatched. The CDR3 extends over 15 amino acids.

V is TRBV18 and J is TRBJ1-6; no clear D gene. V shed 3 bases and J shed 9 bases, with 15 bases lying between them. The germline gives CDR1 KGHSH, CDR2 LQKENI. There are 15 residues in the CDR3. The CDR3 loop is CASSPVDTLSSPLHF. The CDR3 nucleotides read TGTGCCAGCTCACCGGTAGACACTCTAAGTTCACCCCTCCACTTT. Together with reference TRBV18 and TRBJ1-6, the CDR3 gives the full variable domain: NAGVMQNPRHLVRRRGQEARLRCSPMKGHSHVYWYRQLPEEGLKFMVYLQKENIIDESGMPKERFSAEFPKEGPSILRIQQVVRGDSAAYFCASSPVDTLSSPLHFGNGTRLTVT.

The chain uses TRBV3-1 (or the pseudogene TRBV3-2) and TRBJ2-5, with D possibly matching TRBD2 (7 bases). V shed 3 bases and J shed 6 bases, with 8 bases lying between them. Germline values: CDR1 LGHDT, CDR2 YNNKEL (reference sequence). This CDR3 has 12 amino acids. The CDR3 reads CASSQGGQTQYF. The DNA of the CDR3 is TGTGCCAGCAGCCAGGGGGGGCAGACCCAGTACTTC.

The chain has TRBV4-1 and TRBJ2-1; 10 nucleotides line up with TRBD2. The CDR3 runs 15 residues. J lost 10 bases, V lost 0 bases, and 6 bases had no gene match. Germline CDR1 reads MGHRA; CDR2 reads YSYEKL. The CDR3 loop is CASSQDRLAGVEQFF. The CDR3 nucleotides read TGCGCCAGCAGCCAAGACCGTCTAGCGGGAGTCGAGCAGTTCTTC.

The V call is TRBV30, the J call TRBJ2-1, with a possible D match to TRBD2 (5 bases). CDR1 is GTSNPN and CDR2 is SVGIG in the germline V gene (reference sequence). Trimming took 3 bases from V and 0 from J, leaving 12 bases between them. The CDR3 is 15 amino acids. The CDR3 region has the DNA TGTGCCTGGAGATTAAGCGGAAGCTCCTACAATGAGCAGTTCTTC. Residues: CAWRLSGSSYNEQFF.

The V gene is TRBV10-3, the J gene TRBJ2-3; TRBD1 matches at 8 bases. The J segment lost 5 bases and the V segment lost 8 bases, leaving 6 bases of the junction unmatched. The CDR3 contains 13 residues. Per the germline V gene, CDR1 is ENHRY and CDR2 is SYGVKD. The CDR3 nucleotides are TGTGCCATCCAGACAGGGGCGGAAGATACGCAGTATTTT. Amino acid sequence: CAIQTGAEDTQYF.

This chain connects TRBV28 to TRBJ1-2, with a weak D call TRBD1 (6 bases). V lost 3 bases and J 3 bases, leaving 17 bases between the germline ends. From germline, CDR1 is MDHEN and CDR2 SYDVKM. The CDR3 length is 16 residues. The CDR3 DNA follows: TGTGCCAGCAGTTTCCCGGGACATCGCTTCGACTATGGCTACACCTTC. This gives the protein CASSFPGHRFDYGYTF.

The CDR3 spells CASSLPQGADEQFF. The CDR3 DNA is TGTGCCAGCAGTTTACCGCAGGGGGCTGATGAGCAGTTCTTC. V gene TRBV28 combines with J gene TRBJ2-1, with TRBD1 identical over 8 bases. The V and J ends lost 2 bases and 8 bases, in that order; junction bases with no gene match: 5. The CDR3 runs 14 residues. Germline V gene lookup returns CDR1 MDHEN and CDR2 SYDVKM.

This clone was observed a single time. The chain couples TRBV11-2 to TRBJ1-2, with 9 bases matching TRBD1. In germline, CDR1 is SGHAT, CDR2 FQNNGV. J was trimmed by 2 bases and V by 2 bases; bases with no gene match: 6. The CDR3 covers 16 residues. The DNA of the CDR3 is TGTGCCAGCAGCTTAAATGGACAGGGGAGAAACTATGGCTACACCTTC. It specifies CASSLNGQGRNYGYTF.

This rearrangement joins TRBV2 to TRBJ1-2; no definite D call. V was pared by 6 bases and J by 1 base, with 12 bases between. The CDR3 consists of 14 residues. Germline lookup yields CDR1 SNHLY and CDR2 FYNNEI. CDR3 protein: CASSSSSSNYGYTF. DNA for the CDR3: TGTGCCAGCAGCTCCTCGTCCAGTAACTATGGCTACACCTTC.

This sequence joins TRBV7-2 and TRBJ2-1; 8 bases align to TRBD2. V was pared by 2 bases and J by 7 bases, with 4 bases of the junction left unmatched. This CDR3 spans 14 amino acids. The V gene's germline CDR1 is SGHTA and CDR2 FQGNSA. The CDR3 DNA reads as TGTGCCAGCAGCTTAAAGCGGGAGCGGAATGAGCAGTTCTTC. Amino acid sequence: CASSLKRERNEQFF.

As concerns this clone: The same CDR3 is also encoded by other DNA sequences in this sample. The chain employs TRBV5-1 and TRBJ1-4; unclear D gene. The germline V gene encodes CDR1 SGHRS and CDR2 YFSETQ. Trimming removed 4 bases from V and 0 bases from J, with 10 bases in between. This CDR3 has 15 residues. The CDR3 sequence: CASSPEPATNEKLFF. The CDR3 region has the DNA TGCGCCAGCAGCCCGGAGCCTGCAACTAATGAAAAACTGTTTTTT.

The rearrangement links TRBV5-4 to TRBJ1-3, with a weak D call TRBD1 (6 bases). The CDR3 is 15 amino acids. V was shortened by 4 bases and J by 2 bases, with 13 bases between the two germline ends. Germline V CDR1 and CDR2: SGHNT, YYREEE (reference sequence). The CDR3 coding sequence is TGTGCCAGCAGCGCCGGCTACAGGGCTGGAAACACCATATATTTT. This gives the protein CASSAGYRAGNTIYF.

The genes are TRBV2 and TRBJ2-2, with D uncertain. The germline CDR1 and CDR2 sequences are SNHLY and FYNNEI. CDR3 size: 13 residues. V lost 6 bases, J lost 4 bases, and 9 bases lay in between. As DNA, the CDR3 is TGTGCCAGCAGGCTCGATAGCACCGGGGAGCTGTTTTTT. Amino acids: CASRLDSTGELFF.

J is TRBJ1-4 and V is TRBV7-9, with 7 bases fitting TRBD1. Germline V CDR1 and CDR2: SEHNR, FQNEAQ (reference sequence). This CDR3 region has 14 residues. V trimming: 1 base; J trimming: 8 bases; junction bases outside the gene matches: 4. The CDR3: CASSLGQGEEKLFF. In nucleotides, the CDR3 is TGTGCCAGCAGCTTAGGACAGGGAGAGGAAAAACTGTTTTTT.

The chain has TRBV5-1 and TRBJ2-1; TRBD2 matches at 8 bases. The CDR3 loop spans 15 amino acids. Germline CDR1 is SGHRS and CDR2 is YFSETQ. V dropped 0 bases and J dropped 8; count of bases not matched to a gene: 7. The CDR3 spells CASSLVAGGGDEQFF. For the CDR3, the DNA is TGCGCCAGCAGCTTGGTTGCGGGAGGAGGCGATGAGCAGTTCTTC.

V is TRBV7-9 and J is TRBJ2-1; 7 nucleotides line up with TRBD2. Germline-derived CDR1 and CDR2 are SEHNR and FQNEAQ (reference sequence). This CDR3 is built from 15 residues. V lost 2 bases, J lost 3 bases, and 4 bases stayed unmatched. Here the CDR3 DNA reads TGTGCCAGCAGCTTAAGTCTAGCGGTCTACAATGAGCAGTTCTTC. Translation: CASSLSLAVYNEQFF. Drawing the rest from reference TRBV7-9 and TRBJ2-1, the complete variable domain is DTGVSQNPRHKITKRGQNVTFRCDPISEHNRLYWYRQTLGQGPEFLTYFQNEAQLEKSRLLSDRFSAERPKGSFSTLEIQRTEQGDSAMYLCASSLSLAVYNEQFFGPGTRLTVL.

The CDR3 nucleotides are TGTGCCAGTCGCGAACAGAATAATCAGCCCCAGCATTTT. Its translation: CASREQNNQPQHF. This chain connects TRBV19 to TRBJ1-5; no reliable D call. The V end lost 8 bases, the J end lost 4 bases, and 12 bases lay between the germline ends. Germline CDR1 LNHDA, CDR2 SQIVND (reference sequence). The CDR3 is made up of 13 amino acids.

The CDR3 nucleotides are TGTGCCAGCCAATTGAACACTGAAGCTTTCTTT. This codes for CASQLNTEAFF. The V gene is TRBV27, the J gene TRBJ1-1; D is unclear. CDR1 and CDR2 (germline): MNHEY, SMNVEV (reference sequence). Trimming took 8 bases from V and 0 from J, leaving 4 bases between them. There are 11 residues in the CDR3.

The CDR3 region is CASSLRRSGEGWAPLHF. The CDR3 DNA sequence: TGTGCCAGCAGTTTAAGGCGGTCTGGGGAGGGTTGGGCACCCCTCCACTTT. The chain has TRBV28 and TRBJ1-6; the D is unclear. V was cut by 2 bases and J by 11 bases, with 22 bases left in between. This CDR3 is built from 17 residues. Germline V gene lookup returns CDR1 MDHEN and CDR2 SYDVKM.

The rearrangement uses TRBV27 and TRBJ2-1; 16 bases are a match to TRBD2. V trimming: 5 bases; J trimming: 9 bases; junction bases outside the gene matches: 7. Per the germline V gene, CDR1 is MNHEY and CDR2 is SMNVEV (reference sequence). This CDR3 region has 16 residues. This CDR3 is CASSPSGTSGRVEQFF. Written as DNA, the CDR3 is TGTGCCAGCAGTCCCTCCGGGACTAGCGGGAGGGTTGAGCAGTTCTTC.

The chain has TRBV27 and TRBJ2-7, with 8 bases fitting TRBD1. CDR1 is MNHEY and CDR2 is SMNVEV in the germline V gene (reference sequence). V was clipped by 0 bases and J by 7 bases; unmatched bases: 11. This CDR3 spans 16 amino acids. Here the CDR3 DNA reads TGTGCCAGCAGTTTATCAGGTGGCAGGGGGCTAGGGGAGCAGTACTTC. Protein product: CASSLSGGRGLGEQYF.

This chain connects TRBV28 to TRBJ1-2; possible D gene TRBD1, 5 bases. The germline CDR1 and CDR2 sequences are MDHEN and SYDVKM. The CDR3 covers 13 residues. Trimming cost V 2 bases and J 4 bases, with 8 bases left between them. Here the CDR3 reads CASSLRQSYGYTF. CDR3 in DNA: TGTGCCAGCAGTTTACGACAGAGCTATGGCTACACCTTC.

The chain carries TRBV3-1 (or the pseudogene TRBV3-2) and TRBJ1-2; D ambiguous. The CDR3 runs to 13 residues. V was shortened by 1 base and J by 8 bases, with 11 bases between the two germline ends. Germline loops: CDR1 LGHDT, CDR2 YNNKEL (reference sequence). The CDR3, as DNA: TGTGCCAGCAGCCAAGTATACGGTCAAGGCTACACCTTC. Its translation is CASSQVYGQGYTF.

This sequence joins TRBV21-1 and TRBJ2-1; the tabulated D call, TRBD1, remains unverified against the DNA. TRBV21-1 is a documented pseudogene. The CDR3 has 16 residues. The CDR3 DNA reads TGTGCCAGCAGCAATTGTCGCCTGGGGCCCTACAATGAGCAGTTCTTC. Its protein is CASSNCRLGPYNEQFF.

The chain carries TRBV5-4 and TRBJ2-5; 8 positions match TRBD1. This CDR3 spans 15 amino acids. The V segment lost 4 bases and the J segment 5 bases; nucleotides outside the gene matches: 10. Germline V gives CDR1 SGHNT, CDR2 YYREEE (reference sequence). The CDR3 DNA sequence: TGTGCCAGCAGCCGGGACAGGCCTTCGGTTGAGACCCAGTACTTC. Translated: CASSRDRPSVETQYF.

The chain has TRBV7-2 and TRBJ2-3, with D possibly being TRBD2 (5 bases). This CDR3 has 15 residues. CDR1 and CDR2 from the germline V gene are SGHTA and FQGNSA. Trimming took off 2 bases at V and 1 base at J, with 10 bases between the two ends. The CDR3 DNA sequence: TGTGCCAGCAGCTTAATGGCGGGTCGCACAGATACGCAGTATTTT. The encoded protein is CASSLMAGRTDTQYF. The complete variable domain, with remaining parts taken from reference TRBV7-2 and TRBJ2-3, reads GAGVSQSPSNKVTEKGKDVELRCDPISGHTALYWYRQSLGQGLEFLIYFQGNSAPDKSGLPSDRFSAERTGGSVSTLTIQRTQQEDSAVYLCASSLMAGRTDTQYFGPGTRLTVL.